Each of the 15 T cell receptor beta chains below was sequenced from the same sample in a study of CD8 T cells in Susac syndrome. RNA totalling roughly 0.45 to 1 ug underwent reverse transcription with random hexamers. TCRdb reprocessed the immunoSEQ multiplex PCR reads with MiXCR, giving one entry per CDR3 protein. This table has 150,000 to 200,000 distinct CDR3 sequences, about 94% appearing once. Specimen: CD4+ T cells from PBMCs. These receptors all stem from a human donor with Susac syndrome.

The J gene is TRBJ1-1, the V gene TRBV6-4; no definite D call. CDR3 length equals 15 residues. V was pared by 5 bases and J by 2 bases, with 15 bases between. The germline gives CDR1 MRHNA, CDR2 SNTAGT. DNA of the CDR3: TGTGCCAGCAGTCGGGAGGGAGGTGGAAACACTGAAGCTTTCTTT. Residues: CASSREGGGNTEAFF.

The chain combines TRBV5-1 with TRBJ2-2; 7 bases are shared with TRBD1. The CDR3 length is 18 residues. The trim removed 3 bases at V and 2 bases at J, leaving 13 bases unmatched. Germline lookup yields CDR1 SGHRS and CDR2 YFSETQ. The CDR3 spells CASSSIRDRQLNTGELFF. CDR3 in DNA: TGCGCCAGCAGCTCAATCCGGGACAGACAACTTAACACCGGGGAGCTGTTTTTT.

This chain uses TRBV2 with TRBJ2-2, with D perhaps TRBD1 (5 bases). Between the trimmed V and J ends, which lost 4 bases and 3 bases, there was a span of 12 bases. CDR3 length: 15 residues. Germline values: CDR1 SNHLY, CDR2 FYNNEI. CDR3 protein: CASSVHRRDTGELFF. Here the CDR3 DNA reads TGTGCCAGCAGTGTCCACAGGCGCGACACCGGGGAGCTGTTTTTT. The variable domain in full, with the rest retrieved from reference TRBV2 and TRBJ2-2, is EPEVTQTPSHQVTQMGQEVILRCVPISNHLYFYWYRQILGQKVEFLVSFYNNEISEKSEIFDDQFSVERPDGSNFTLKIRSTKLEDSAMYFCASSVHRRDTGELFFGEGSRLTVL.

The rearrangement links TRBV12-3 or TRBV12-4 to TRBJ2-3; no definite D call. CDR3 length: 15 amino acids. V was shortened by 5 bases and J by 3 bases, with 15 bases between the two germline ends. In DNA, the CDR3 is TGTGCCAGCAGTCCCAGGACCCTAAATACAGATACGCAGTATTTT. Its protein is CASSPRTLNTDTQYF.

V and J are TRBV4-2 and TRBJ2-1; D might be TRBD1 (6 bases). Germline CDR1 LGHNA, CDR2 YNFKEQ. With 4 bases removed from V and 4 bases from J, the gap between germline ends came to 11 bases. The CDR3 runs 14 residues. The CDR3 spells CASSLRQDYNEQFF. CDR3 nucleotide sequence: TGTGCCAGCAGCCTACGACAGGATTACAATGAGCAGTTCTTC.

This chain joins TRBV7-8 and TRBJ2-7; the D gene could be TRBD1 or TRBD2 (7 bases each). The CDR3 runs 15 residues. The V end lost 3 bases, the J end lost 5 bases, and 17 bases lay between the germline ends. CDR1 and CDR2 (germline): SGHVS, FQNEAQ. The CDR3 loop is CASSFGRGRWNEQYF. The CDR3 DNA reads TGTGCCAGCAGCTTTGGGAGGGGGCGGTGGAACGAGCAGTACTTC.

The V gene is TRBV5-1, the J gene TRBJ2-1, with D possibly TRBD2 on 5 matching bases. Germline loops: CDR1 SGHRS, CDR2 YFSETQ. This CDR3 has 14 residues. Trimming shortened V by 3 bases and J by 5 bases, and 12 bases separated the two germline ends. The DNA of the CDR3 is TGCGCCAGCAGCTCCCCCACTAGGAACAATGAGCAGTTCTTC. This sequence encodes CASSSPTRNNEQFF.

The chain recombines TRBV3-1 with TRBJ1-1, with D possibly being TRBD1 (5 bases). Between the trimmed V and J ends, which lost 3 bases and 1 base, there was a span of 12 bases. The CDR3 runs to 15 residues. Germline CDR1 and CDR2: LGHDT and YNNKEL (reference sequence). The CDR3 DNA follows: TGTGCCAGCAGCCATCTCGGGGCCCCGAACACTGAAGCTTTCTTT. It yields the protein CASSHLGAPNTEAFF.

The chain employs TRBV7-3 and TRBJ1-2, with 7 bases matching TRBD1. From germline, CDR1 is SGHTA and CDR2 FQGTGA. The junction had 5 bases not matched to a gene; V was cut back by 3 bases and J by 4 bases. This CDR3 region has 14 residues. The CDR3 region has the DNA TGTGCCAGCAGCTTTGACAGGGACGGCTATGGCTACACCTTC. It yields the protein CASSFDRDGYGYTF.

The table lists this clonotype with a few counts. The V gene is TRBV6-6, the J gene TRBJ1-5; TRBD1 matches at 7 bases. This CDR3 comprises 14 residues. CDR1 MNHNY and CDR2 SVGAGI come from the germline V gene (reference sequence). With 5 bases clipped from V and 3 bases from J, the junction kept 4 bases outside the gene matches. The CDR3 DNA reads TGTGCCAGCAGTCAAACAGGGGTCAATCAGCCCCAGCATTTT. The encoded protein is CASSQTGVNQPQHF.

CDR3 loop: CASSQGFGSDTIYF. In DNA, the CDR3 is TGTGCCAGTAGCCAGGGTTTTGGTTCGGACACCATATATTTT. J is TRBJ1-3 and V is TRBV19, with a weak D call TRBD1 (5 bases). V was clipped by 6 bases and J by 8 bases, with 17 bases between them. The CDR3 runs to 14 residues. Germline V lookup: CDR1 LNHDA, CDR2 SQIVND (reference sequence).

The J gene is TRBJ1-6, the V gene TRBV20-1; 8 bases match TRBD1. Germline values: CDR1 DFQATT, CDR2 SNEGSKA (reference sequence). V dropped 7 bases and J dropped 9; count of bases not matched to a gene: 8. The CDR3 runs 13 residues. The CDR3 here is CSVSTGEGSPLHF. CDR3 in DNA: TGCAGTGTTTCGACAGGGGAGGGTTCACCCCTCCACTTT.

The rearrangement uses TRBV10-3 and TRBJ2-3, with TRBD2 matching 8 bases. The CDR3 consists of 14 residues. The germline V gene encodes CDR1 ENHRY and CDR2 SYGVKD. V lost 11 bases and J lost 0; bases outside the gene matches: 7. The CDR3 loop reads CASGGVSSTDTQYF. The DNA of the CDR3 is TGTGCCTCGGGAGGGGTTAGTAGCACAGATACGCAGTATTTT.

J is TRBJ1-2 and V is TRBV20-1; 9 bases align to TRBD1. The CDR3 covers 14 residues. Germline V gene lookup returns CDR1 DFQATT and CDR2 SNEGSKA (reference sequence). The ends lost 4 bases at V and 6 bases at J; junction bases unmatched: 9. CDR3 in amino acids: CSATTPGQGDGYTF. The CDR3 bases are TGCAGTGCTACTACTCCGGGACAGGGCGATGGCTACACCTTC.

The rearrangement links TRBV27 to TRBJ1-1; D gene unclear. From germline, CDR1 is MNHEY and CDR2 SMNVEV (reference sequence). The CDR3 loop spans 14 amino acids. V shed 1 base and J shed 0 bases, with 6 bases lying between them. The CDR3 DNA is TGTGCCAGCAGTTTATTATCCATGAACACTGAAGCTTTCTTT. Encoded protein: CASSLLSMNTEAFF.